This T cell receptor (beta chain) stems from a study of graft-versus-host responses after intestinal transplantation. Looking at the study overall: Transplant types were multivisceral, liver-intestinal, or isolated intestinal. Every transplant recipient was induced with anti-thymocyte globulin, then maintained on tacrolimus and steroids for approximately three years.

Whole-study results and caveats: In patients with graft-donor T cell macrochimerism, allograft graft-versus-host to host-versus-graft clonal ratios were high. GvH clones surfaced in recipient marrow, some emerging earlier in ileum or blood.

Method: immunoSEQ multiplex PCR; TCRdb's copy keeps in-frame clones and lacks some. The repertoire holds around 90,000 clones, with less than 95% as singletons. Note on this clone: Its antigen is as yet unknown.

The CDR3 is 13 amino acids. Germline V gene lookup returns CDR1 SGHAT and CDR2 FQNNGV. The V end was cut by 1 base, the J end by 2 bases, with 6 bases between. This rearrangement joins TRBV11-2 to TRBJ2-7; perhaps TRBD1 as D (6 bases). Sequencing was performed on unstimulated CD8+ T cells sorted from spleen or lymph node cells, taken before transplant. This sequence originates from a human donor who was the organ donor for an intestinal transplant. CDR3: CASSLAGAYEQYF. In DNA form, the CDR3 reads TGTGCCAGCAGCTTAGCAGGGGCCTACGAGCAGTACTTC.